What follows is one TCR beta chain and its context. Its antigen is unidentified. This CDR3 region has 19 residues. Germline V gives CDR1 MNHEY, CDR2 SMNVEV (reference sequence). The J segment lost 6 bases and the V segment lost 4 bases, leaving 16 bases of the junction unmatched. The donors were members of the roughly 130-subject validation cohort (separate from the 666-subject first cohort). This entry belongs to a study of cytomegalovirus exposure and HLA in healthy donors. About the research overall: A later analysis reported the 120 or so validation repertoires used the same platform as the approximately 670 first-cohort repertoires. Regarding the study as a whole: Listed as cytomegalovirus-associated were around 160 TCR beta chains. Despite most TCR sequences being rare, some public TCRs occurred in many donors.

The table came from immunoSEQ multiplex PCR; TCRdb's copy has only in-frame clones and leaves some out. In the table there are over 150,000 clones, 75% to 95% of which are singletons. This TCR was sampled from a woman aged 18 to 35 in good health and CMV-seropositive. Specimen: PBMCs. V gene TRBV27 combines with J gene TRBJ2-2; 11 bases fit TRBD2. Here the CDR3 reads CASSSYSGGAVVGAGELFF. The CDR3 bases are TGTGCCAGCAGTTCCTATAGCGGGGGGGCTGTGGTAGGAGCCGGGGAGCTGTTTTTT.